This T cell receptor beta chain emerged from a study of T-cell reconstitution after alpha-beta-depleted transplantation in children (dated by TCRdb to 2016 to 2017). Study-wide context: Using TCR repertoire profiling, the study quantitatively followed how T-cell immune reconstitution unfolded in children after TCRalphabeta/CD19-depleted allogeneic hematopoietic cell transplantation.

The sample's treatment or condition label, decoded: allogeneic hematopoietic cell transplantation with graft depleted of TCRalphabeta T cells and CD19 B cells. TCRalphabeta/CD19-depleted allogeneic hematopoietic cell grafts were given to the transplant recipients, all of whom were children. Remarks on this clonotype: It has no known antigen specificity. The input lacks base qualities; no much larger clone sits a single base away.

V loses 3 bases at its end and J loses 5 bases; junction bases beyond the gene matches: 7. The CDR3 sequence holds 15 residues, the cysteine and phenylalanine included. This entry keeps only the CDR3 DNA: 45 bases, framed from base 1. The method behind the library was PCR. Reads for this sample came from an Illumina HiSeq 2500. TCR libraries were prepared with molecular barcoding, using unique molecular identifiers to normalize TCRbeta repertoire quantification. TCRdb reran the public reads through fastp at Q25 and MiXCR, keeping productive beta chains. Records with the same CDR3 protein are collapsed into one entry carrying the most frequent genes and DNA. Within this sample are some 310,000 distinct CDR3 sequences, with 23% of them counted one time only. Approximately 11% of the sample goes to the ten largest clones. Overall results and qualifications from the work: In some patients, the high TCRbeta diversity seen at day 60 was put down to recipient T cells and intrathymic progenitors that had survived conditioning. Over the following months the frequencies of hyperexpanded clones went down, and after one year T-cell counts and TCRbeta diversity were mostly credited to newly produced T cells. Apparently early alphabetaT-cell count recovery about two months after transplant reportedly relied on only several hundred rapidly expanded clones derived from non-depleted graft cells.

Sequencing was performed on PBMCs, mostly from graft donor cells, taken 180 days after TCRalphabeta/CD19-depleted stem cell transplant. The clonotype was recovered from a male patient under 18 who had a stem cell transplant for acute lymphoblastic leukemia, so the T cells may come from the graft donor. This chain joins TRBV12-3 or TRBV12-4 to TRBJ2-7; TRBD1 fits 10 bases in the junction. DNA sequence: TGTGCCAGCAGTTTTAGACAGGGGGCGTCCAACGAGCAGTACTTC. This codes for CASSFRQGASNEQYF.